Listed below are T cell receptor beta chains from one sample, sequenced in a study of spatial heterogeneity in lung cancer. TCRdb fed the 5' RACE reads into MiXCR, producing one record per CDR3 protein. The table has more than 20,000 distinct CDR3 sequences, around 13% seen once. The source material was PBMCs, sampled at surgery. Every receptor here comes from a female donor with early-stage non-small cell lung cancer. CDR3s include the opening cysteine and the closing phenylalanine or tryptophan. D genes are given only for firm matches. The listing skips clone size in some rows; elsewhere it reads once, few, many or a size class.

>many|TRBV7-9|NA|TRBJ1-1
CASSLDRIGSTEAFF
TGTGCCAGCAGCTTGGACCGAATAGGGAGCACTGAAGCTTTCTTT
>many|TRBV27|TRBD2|TRBJ2-5
CASSLLVAGRLHETQYF
TGTGCCAGCAGTTTATTGGTAGCGGGCCGGTTGCATGAGACCCAGTACTTC
>many|TRBV19|TRBD1|TRBJ2-4
CASSPRTGDIQYF
TGTGCCAGTAGTCCAAGGACAGGGGACATTCAGTACTTC
>many|TRBV2|NA|TRBJ2-5
CASEGTGRRETQYF
TGTGCCAGCGAGGGAACAGGGAGGAGGGAGACCCAGTACTTC
>many|TRBV10-3|NA|TRBJ2-1
CAARRGPSGDNEQFF
TGTGCCGCCCGGAGGGGGCCTAGCGGAGACAATGAGCAGTTCTTC
>few|TRBV29-1|TRBD2|TRBJ2-1
CSVDPPGLANNEQFF
TGCAGCGTCGATCCCCCGGGACTAGCGAACAATGAGCAGTTCTTC
>many|TRBV28|TRBD2|TRBJ2-1
CASRDPGLAGGNNEQFF
TGTGCCAGCAGAGATCCGGGACTAGCGGGAGGCAACAATGAGCAGTTCTTC
>many|TRBV30|NA|TRBJ1-4
CAWSVRITNEKLFF
TGTGCCTGGAGTGTAAGGATTACTAATGAAAAACTGTTTTTT
>once|TRBV7-2|TRBD1|TRBJ2-2
CVSKGGAGTGELFF
TGTGTCAGCAAAGGGGGCGCCGGCACCGGGGAGCTGTTTTTT
>many|TRBV5-1|NA|TRBJ1-1
CASIDNTEAFF
TGCGCCAGCATCGACAACACTGAAGCTTTCTTT
>NA|TRBV7-2|TRBD1|TRBJ1-6
CASSRGQGNSPLHF
TGTGCCAGCAGCCGAGGACAGGGTAATTCACCCCTCCACTTT
>many|TRBV27|TRBD2|TRBJ2-7
CASSFTSAEYEQYF
TGTGCCAGCAGTTTCACTAGCGCGGAATACGAGCAGTACTTC
>many|TRBV28|NA|TRBJ2-1
CASSALSEQFF
TGTGCCAGCAGTGCCCTTTCCGAGCAGTTCTTC
>many|TRBV4-2|NA|TRBJ2-5
CASSQDVGGQTQYF
TGTGCCAGCAGCCAAGATGTAGGGGGGCAGACCCAGTACTTC
>many|TRBV20-1|TRBD2|TRBJ2-7
CSAGPGIRGGEQYF
TGCAGTGCAGGGCCCGGGATCCGCGGGGGGGAGCAGTACTTC
>few|TRBV6-6|NA|TRBJ2-5
CASSYVETQYF
TGTGCCAGCAGTTATGTGGAGACCCAGTACTTC
>many|TRBV5-1|NA|TRBJ1-3
CASSLSGVSGNTIYF
TGCGCCAGCAGCTTGTCGGGAGTCTCTGGAAACACCATATATTTT
>many|TRBV5-4|TRBD2|TRBJ2-5
CASSAPGLAEETQYF
TGTGCCAGCAGCGCGCCGGGACTAGCGGAAGAGACCCAGTACTTC
>many|TRBV27|NA|TRBJ1-1
CASSTTMNTEAFF
TGTGCCAGCAGCACGACTATGAACACTGAAGCTTTCTTT
>many|TRBV10-3|TRBD2|TRBJ2-5
CASGLAGGQETQYF
TGTGCCAGCGGACTAGCGGGGGGGCAAGAGACCCAGTACTTC
>NA|TRBV4-1|TRBD2|TRBJ2-3
CASSQGLTSGSTDTQYF
TGCGCCAGCAGCCAAGGGCTGACTAGCGGGAGCACAGATACGCAGTATTTT
>many|TRBV2|NA|TRBJ2-2
CASSEGVLNTGELFF
TGTGCCAGCAGTGAGGGGGTCCTGAACACCGGGGAGCTGTTTTTT
>many|TRBV10-3|TRBD1|TRBJ1-3
CAISEPGQGDGNTIYF
TGTGCCATCAGTGAGCCGGGACAGGGGGACGGAAACACCATATATTTT
>few|TRBV29-1|NA|TRBJ2-2
CSVATSGELFF
TGCAGCGTTGCAACTTCCGGGGAGCTGTTTTTT
>NA|TRBV7-9|TRBD1|TRBJ2-1
CASSFSGTGVAEQFF
TGTGCCAGCAGCTTCTCCGGGACAGGGGTTGCTGAGCAGTTCTTC
>many|TRBV20-1|NA|TRBJ1-1
CSARGQLNTEAFF
TGCAGTGCTAGAGGCCAGCTGAACACTGAAGCTTTCTTT
>many|TRBV6-6|NA|TRBJ1-2
CASSYTYYQTGNYGYTF
TGTGCCAGCAGTTACACCTACTATCAGACAGGCAACTATGGCTACACCTTC
>NA|TRBV7-3|TRBD1|TRBJ2-3
CASREQGSDTQYF
TGTGCCAGCAGGGAACAGGGGTCAGATACGCAGTATTTT
>many|TRBV7-3|NA|TRBJ2-3
CASSSTGTFTDTQYF
TGTGCCAGCAGCTCAACCGGGACTTTTACAGATACGCAGTATTTT